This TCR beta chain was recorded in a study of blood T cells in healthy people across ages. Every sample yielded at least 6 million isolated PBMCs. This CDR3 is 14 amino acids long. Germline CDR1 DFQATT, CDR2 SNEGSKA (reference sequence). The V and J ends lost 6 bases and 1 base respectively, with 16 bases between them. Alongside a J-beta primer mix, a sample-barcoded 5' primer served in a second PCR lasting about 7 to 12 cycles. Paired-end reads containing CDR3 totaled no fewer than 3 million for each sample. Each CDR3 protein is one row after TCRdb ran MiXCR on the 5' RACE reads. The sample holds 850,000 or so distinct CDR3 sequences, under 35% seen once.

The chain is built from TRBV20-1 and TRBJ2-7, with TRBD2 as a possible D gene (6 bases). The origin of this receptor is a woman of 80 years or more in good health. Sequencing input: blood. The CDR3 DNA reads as TGCAGTGCCCTGGTAGCGGTAGATTCCTACGAGCAGTACTTC. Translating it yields CSALVAVDSYEQYF.